This passage covers 20 T cell receptor beta chains from one sample sequenced in a study of control samples from healthy donors and cancer patients. Produced via immunoSEQ multiplex PCR; TCRdb's table is partial and in-frame only. The data contain under 200,000 clones, about nine tenths of them seen just once; the ten biggest clones take up about 1.4%. The specimen was blood. These receptors were taken from a woman aged 25 to 39 in good health.

V usage is TRBV27 and J usage is TRBJ1-1; 7 nucleotides align to TRBD1. V lost 3 bases and J lost 0; bases outside the gene matches: 10. The CDR3 covers 17 residues. The germline V gene encodes CDR1 MNHEY and CDR2 SMNVEV (reference sequence). CDR3 nucleotides: TGTGCCAGCAGTTTGAAGCAGGGGGGCCTCATGAACACTGAAGCTTTCTTT. Protein: CASSLKQGGLMNTEAFF.

The chain employs TRBV28 and TRBJ1-1; D is unresolved. With 3 bases removed from V and 8 bases from J, the gap between germline ends came to 4 bases. This CDR3 region has 10 residues. In germline, CDR1 is MDHEN, CDR2 SYDVKM. CDR3 DNA: TGTGCCAGCAGTTTGGGAGAAGCTTTCTTT. Its protein is CASSLGEAFF.

Only a few counts were recorded for this clone. The genes are TRBV19 and TRBJ1-2; weak D call: TRBD1 (5 bases). The CDR3 spans 15 residues. Per germline, CDR1 LNHDA and CDR2 SQIVND (reference sequence). V lost 3 bases to trimming and J lost 2 bases, with 13 bases between them. As DNA, the CDR3 is TGTGCCAGTAGTATCTTGGGACGGGGGAACTATGGCTACACCTTC. It codes for CASSILGRGNYGYTF.

The chain carries TRBV24-1 and TRBJ1-3, with D tentatively TRBD1 (5 bases). V was pared by 4 bases and J by 2 bases, with 11 bases between. The CDR3 runs 15 residues. From germline, CDR1 is KGHDR and CDR2 SFDVKD. The CDR3 coding sequence is TGTGCCACCAGTGACACCGGGACGGCTGGAAACACCATATATTTT. This translates into CATSDTGTAGNTIYF.

The CDR3 nucleotides read TGTGCCAGCAGTGATTCCAGGGGGAGCAATCAGCCCCAGCATTTT. It is translated as CASSDSRGSNQPQHF. This chain uses TRBV2 with TRBJ1-5, with 7 nucleotides matching TRBD1. The CDR3 has 15 residues. V dropped 3 bases and J dropped 1; count of bases not matched to a gene: 3. CDR1 and CDR2 (germline): SNHLY, FYNNEI.

The V gene is TRBV29-1, the J gene TRBJ1-2; D remains unclear. The CDR3 totals 11 residues. Germline V gene data show CDR1 as SQVTM and CDR2 as ANQGSEA. Trimming pared 6 bases from V and 1 base from J, leaving 6 bases between. CDR3 DNA sequence: TGCAGCGTCCCCGGTAACTATGGCTACACCTTC. As protein: CSVPGNYGYTF.

The J gene is TRBJ2-3, the V gene TRBV15, with 7 bases lining up with TRBD2. With 3 bases clipped from V and 1 base from J, the junction kept 7 bases outside the gene matches. The CDR3 length is 16 residues. From germline, CDR1 is LNHNV and CDR2 YYDKDF (reference sequence). The CDR3 DNA is TGTGCCACCAGCAGTGGGTTAACTAGCGGCACAGATACGCAGTATTTT. This gives the protein CATSSGLTSGTDTQYF.

The gene calls are TRBV15 and TRBJ2-6; the match to TRBD1 covers 10 bases. The CDR3 runs to 16 residues. Germline values: CDR1 LNHNV, CDR2 YYDKDF (reference sequence). V dropped 3 bases and J dropped 3; count of bases not matched to a gene: 2. This chain's CDR3 is CATSRGQGFGANVLTF. The CDR3 nucleotides read TGTGCCACCAGCAGGGGACAGGGGTTTGGGGCCAACGTCCTGACTTTC.

The V call is TRBV29-1, the J call TRBJ2-3; D is possibly TRBD2 (6 bases). Germline CDR1 is SQVTM and CDR2 is ANQGSEA. This CDR3 spans 13 amino acids. Trimming cost V 5 bases and J 0 bases, with 9 bases left between them. DNA for the CDR3: TGCAGCGTTACGGGGGAGAGCACAGATACGCAGTATTTT. Its translation is CSVTGESTDTQYF.

This clone was found once. The chain combines TRBV11-3 with TRBJ2-1; 9 bases are shared with TRBD1. The V gene end was trimmed by 0 bases and the J gene end by 5 bases; junction bases not matched to a gene: 11. CDR3 length: 18 residues. Germline CDR1 reads SGHNT; CDR2 reads YENEEA. DNA for the CDR3: TGTGCCAGCAGCTTAGATAATTTCGGGGGACAGGGACACAATGAGCAGTTCTTC. It is translated as CASSLDNFGGQGHNEQFF. The whole variable domain, filled in from reference TRBV11-3 and TRBJ2-1, reads EAGVVQSPRYKIIEKKQPVAFWCNPISGHNTLYWYLQNLGQGPELLIRYENEEAVDDSQLPKDRFSAERLKGVDSTLKIQPAELGDSAVYLCASSLDNFGGQGHNEQFFGPGTRLTVL.

This clone showed up just once. The genes are TRBV6-5 and TRBJ1-4, with 9 positions matching TRBD1. V dropped 5 bases and J dropped 8; count of bases not matched to a gene: 6. In germline, CDR1 is MNHEY, CDR2 SVGAGI. The CDR3 consists of 14 residues. CDR3 residues: CASSNRGLREKLFF. The DNA for the CDR3 is TGTGCCAGCAGTAACAGGGGGCTAAGGGAAAAACTGTTTTTT.

The chain has TRBV24-1 and TRBJ2-5, with 11 bases matching TRBD1. Per germline, CDR1 KGHDR and CDR2 SFDVKD. The J segment lost 5 bases and the V segment lost 4 bases, leaving 5 bases of the junction unmatched. The CDR3 sequence is 15 residues long. CDR3 region: CATSDRTGGRETQYF. The CDR3 DNA reads as TGTGCCACCAGTGACCGGACAGGGGGCCGGGAGACCCAGTACTTC.

This rearrangement joins TRBV9 to TRBJ2-2, with a weak D call TRBD2 (6 bases). Trimming removed 4 bases at V and 0 bases at J, with 16 bases between. This CDR3 contains 17 residues. Germline lookup yields CDR1 SGDLS and CDR2 YYNGEE. The CDR3 loop is CASSPPPGLPNTGELFF. The CDR3 DNA reads as TGTGCCAGCAGCCCCCCACCGGGACTCCCGAACACCGGGGAGCTGTTTTTT.

The chain joins TRBV27 to TRBJ1-5, with TRBD1 identical over 11 bases. Germline V gene sequence: CDR1 MNHEY, CDR2 SMNVEV (reference sequence). The V segment lost 6 bases and the J segment 6 bases; nucleotides outside the gene matches: 1. The CDR3 totals 13 residues. The chain's CDR3 is CASRGQGVQPQHF. The CDR3 region has the DNA TGTGCCAGCAGGGGACAGGGGGTTCAGCCCCAGCATTTT.

The rearrangement uses TRBV7-6 and TRBJ1-1; D may be TRBD1 (5 bases). V was trimmed by 5 bases and J by 4 bases, leaving 14 bases between them. The CDR3 has 14 residues. Germline CDR1 SGHVS, CDR2 FNYEAQ. CDR3 sequence reads: CASSRRSGVTEAFF. In nucleotides, the CDR3 is TGTGCCAGCAGCCGACGTTCGGGGGTCACTGAAGCTTTCTTT.

The gene calls are TRBV6-6 and TRBJ2-3; 13 nucleotides line up with TRBD2. The V gene's germline CDR1 is MNHNY and CDR2 SVGAGI (reference sequence). There are 16 residues in the CDR3. With 6 bases clipped from V and 4 bases from J, the junction kept 7 bases outside the gene matches. The CDR3 DNA is TGTGCCAGCAGGCCCACTAGCGGGGGGGCCCCAGATACGCAGTATTTT. This translates into CASRPTSGGAPDTQYF.

The rearrangement uses TRBV28 and TRBJ2-5, with 7 bases aligning to TRBD1. With 6 bases clipped from V and 4 bases from J, the junction kept 8 bases outside the gene matches. Germline lookup yields CDR1 MDHEN and CDR2 SYDVKM. The CDR3 has 14 residues. The CDR3 coding sequence is TGTGCCAGCAGGCCTACAGGGGTGGGAGAGACCCAGTACTTC. Translating it yields CASRPTGVGETQYF. The variable domain in full, with the rest retrieved from reference TRBV28 and TRBJ2-5, is DVKVTQSSRYLVKRTGEKVFLECVQDMDHENMFWYRQDPGLGLRLIYFSYDVKMKEKGDIPEGYSVSREKKERFSLILESASTNQTSMYLCASRPTGVGETQYFGPGTRLLVL.

The rearrangement joins TRBV24-1 to TRBJ2-5; 10 bases line up with TRBD1. Per germline, CDR1 KGHDR and CDR2 SFDVKD. The CDR3 has 15 amino acids. V lost 4 bases to trimming and J lost 6 bases; unmatched junction nucleotides: 7. In DNA form, the CDR3 reads TGTGCCACCAGTGACGGGGGACAGGGGCCGAAGACCCAGTACTTC. This gives the protein CATSDGGQGPKTQYF.

This clone has more than one count but fewer than ten. This rearrangement joins TRBV7-9 to TRBJ2-7, with 10 bases lining up with TRBD1. This CDR3 is 14 amino acids long. The ends lost 4 bases at V and 6 bases at J; junction bases unmatched: 6. Germline V gene sequence: CDR1 SEHNR, CDR2 FQNEAQ (reference sequence). In DNA form, the CDR3 reads TGTGCCAGCAGCTCGACAGGGGGCGGCGGCGAGCAGTACTTC. Translating it yields CASSSTGGGGEQYF.

The V call is TRBV11-1, the J call TRBJ1-2, with 8 bases fitting TRBD1. The junction had 3 bases not matched to a gene; V was cut back by 0 bases and J by 6 bases. CDR3 length: 14 amino acids. CDR1 and CDR2 (germline): SGHAT, FQDESV (reference sequence). CDR3 residues: CASSLALQGDGYTF. CDR3 DNA sequence: TGTGCCAGCAGCTTAGCGCTACAGGGGGATGGCTACACCTTC.